The clone carrying this T cell receptor beta chain was found once. Its antigen is not identified. TCRdb keeps only in-frame clones here, not all; method: immunoSEQ multiplex PCR. Here the sample spans 1 million to 1.2 million clones, about 80% being singletons. This specimen belongs to a study of shared clonotypes between healthy human individuals. General study points: Naive CD4 clonotype sharing across a handful of donors was approximately 5.2%.

Germline CDR1 and CDR2: LGHNA and YNFKEQ. Trimming removed 0 bases from V and 7 bases from J, with 16 bases in between. The CDR3 is 15 amino acids. The source material was memory CD4+ T cells from PBMCs. Subset described: CD45RA-negative fraction. This TCR derives from a man between 18 and 35 years old in good health. Some clones in this sample may be carry-over from other donors' samples. V is TRBV4-2 and J is TRBJ2-7; D possibly corresponds to TRBD2 (5 bases). The CDR3 bases are TGTGCCAGCAGCCAAGATATCGCGGGTATTACAGAGCAGTACTTC. Translating it yields CASSQDIAGITEQYF.